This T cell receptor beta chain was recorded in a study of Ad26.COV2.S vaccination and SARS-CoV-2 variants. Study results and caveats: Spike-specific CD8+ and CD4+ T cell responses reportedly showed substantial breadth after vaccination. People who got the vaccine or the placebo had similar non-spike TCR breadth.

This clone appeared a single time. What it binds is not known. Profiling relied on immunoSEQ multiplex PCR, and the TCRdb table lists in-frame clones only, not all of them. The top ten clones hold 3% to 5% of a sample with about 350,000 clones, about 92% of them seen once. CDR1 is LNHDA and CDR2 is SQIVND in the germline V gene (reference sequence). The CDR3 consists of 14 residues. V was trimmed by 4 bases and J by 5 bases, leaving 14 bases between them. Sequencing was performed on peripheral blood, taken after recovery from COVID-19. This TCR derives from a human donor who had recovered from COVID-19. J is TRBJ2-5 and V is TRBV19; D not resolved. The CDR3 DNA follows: TGTGCCAGTAGTACCGGGCCTCGAGTTGAGACCCAGTACTTC. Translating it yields CASSTGPRVETQYF. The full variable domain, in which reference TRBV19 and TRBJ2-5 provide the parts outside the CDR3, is DGGITQSPKYLFRKEGQNVTLSCEQNLNHDAMYWYRQDPGQGLRLIYYSQIVNDFQKGDIAEGYSVSREKKESFPLTVTSAQKNPTAFYLCASSTGPRVETQYFGPGTRLLVL.